This passage covers 21 T cell receptor beta chains from one sample sequenced in a study of T cell repertoires in cytomegalovirus infection (dated by TCRdb to about 2019). For these TCRs, the target antigens are not known. Sequencing was performed on an Illumina HiSeq 1500. TCRdb reanalyzed the raw reads on its own, using fastp at Q25 for trimming and MiXCR for clone calling, and kept in-frame beta chains. All rows with the same CDR3 protein become a single entry with the most common DNA and genes. The sample profile shows about 220,000 distinct CDR3 sequences; about 39% of them were found once. The ten largest account for more than 50% of the sample. The treatment or condition label on this specimen signifies: in vitro stimulation with specific CMV peptide epitopes to enrich CMV-specific T cells. The source material was CD8+ T cells from cultured PBMCs, sampled from culture after CMV antigen stimulation. The source is a human donor in good health (CMV status not recorded). Some clones in this sample may be carry-over from other donors' samples.

There are a few counts of this clonotype. The chain is built from TRBV12-3 or TRBV12-4 and TRBJ1-2, with 9 positions matching TRBD1. The CDR3 has 16 amino acids. The V segment lost 6 bases and the J segment 4 bases; nucleotides outside the gene matches: 12. CDR3 residues: CASSQNRGRLTYGYTF. As DNA, the CDR3 is TGTGCCAGCAGCCAAAACAGGGGGCGTTTGACCTATGGCTACACCTTC.

Here the CDR3 DNA reads TGCGCCAGCAGCCCTTACTGGACTAGCGGGGTGAACAATGAGCAGTTCTTC. This codes for CASSPYWTSGVNNEQFF. The chain couples TRBV5-1 to TRBJ2-1; TRBD2 matches 12 bases. The CDR3 length is 17 residues. Germline V gene sequence: CDR1 SGHRS, CDR2 YFSETQ. Germline trimming cut 4 bases from V and 5 bases from J; bases unmatched to any gene: 10.

Many counts were recorded for this clonotype. The chain carries TRBV7-9 and TRBJ1-3; D ambiguous. The CDR3 consists of 14 residues. V was trimmed by 0 bases and J by 0 bases, leaving 3 bases between them. Germline values: CDR1 SEHNR, CDR2 FQNEAQ (reference sequence). The CDR3 loop reads CASSLASSGNTIYF. CDR3 coding DNA: TGTGCCAGCAGCTTAGCGAGCTCTGGAAACACCATATATTTT.

This clonotype was observed a few times. The gene calls are TRBV12-3 or TRBV12-4 and TRBJ1-1; D remains unclear. Trimming removed 1 base from V and 0 bases from J, with 9 bases in between. The CDR3 runs to 15 residues. The CDR3: CASSLGPDMNTEAFF. CDR3 bases: TGTGCCAGCAGTTTAGGCCCAGATATGAACACTGAAGCTTTCTTT.

The chain uses TRBV28 and TRBJ1-5; D gene unclear. V was cut by 8 bases and J by 0 bases, with 14 bases left in between. Germline loops: CDR1 MDHEN, CDR2 SYDVKM. The CDR3 has 15 amino acids. The CDR3 sequence is CASHLQTSSNQPQHF. CDR3 in DNA: TGTGCCAGCCATCTGCAGACGTCTAGCAATCAGCCCCAGCATTTT. The variable domain in full, completed from reference TRBV28 and TRBJ1-5, reads DVKVTQSSRYLVKRTGEKVFLECVQDMDHENMFWYRQDPGLGLRLIYFSYDVKMKEKGDIPEGYSVSREKKERFSLILESASTNQTSMYLCASHLQTSSNQPQHFGDGTRLSIL.

The chain has TRBV20-1 and TRBJ2-1; 7 bases match TRBD2. The germline CDR1 and CDR2 sequences are DFQATT and SNEGSKA (reference sequence). The trim removed 6 bases at V and 2 bases at J, leaving 13 bases unmatched. CDR3 length: 16 residues. CDR3 in amino acids: CSARKRLARTYNEQFF. The CDR3 region has the DNA TGCAGTGCCCGGAAGAGACTAGCCCGAACCTACAATGAGCAGTTCTTC.

The chain carries TRBV19 and TRBJ2-2; TRBD2 might be the D (5 bases). V dropped 4 bases and J dropped 8 bases, with 11 bases sitting between them. This CDR3 is built from 13 residues. Germline CDR1 and CDR2: LNHDA and SQIVND (reference sequence). DNA of the CDR3: TGTGCCAGTAGTAGAGGACCGGGAGGGGAGCTGTTTTTT. This gives the protein CASSRGPGGELFF.

The chain links TRBV28 to TRBJ2-1, with no clear D. The V gene's germline CDR1 is MDHEN and CDR2 SYDVKM. Trimming stripped 11 bases from V and 0 bases from J, with 20 bases between. This CDR3 spans 16 amino acids. DNA for the CDR3: TGTGCCGAGGATAGATGCTGGGTTAGCTCCTACAATGAGCAGTTCTTC. Protein product: CAEDRCWVSSYNEQFF.

This sequence joins TRBV6-5 and TRBJ1-1; 7 bases are shared with TRBD1. Germline V gene lookup returns CDR1 MNHEY and CDR2 SVGAGI. The CDR3 totals 16 residues. V was clipped by 5 bases and J by 3 bases; unmatched bases: 12. The CDR3 DNA follows: TGTGCCAGCAGTAAACAGGGGCGCCGAATCGACACTGAAGCTTTCTTT. Translating it yields CASSKQGRRIDTEAFF.

This clonotype was detected only a few times. Relative to the germline gene, one junction end is altered; a read error may explain this. The chain recombines TRBV7-2 with TRBJ2-7, with 14 bases identical to TRBD2. Germline V lookup: CDR1 SGHTA, CDR2 FQGNSA. CDR3 length: 12 residues. The CDR3 nucleotides read TGTGCCAGCAGCCTGGGACTAGCGGGAGTTCTTTTC. This sequence encodes CASSLGLAGVLF. Full variable domain (rest looked up from reference TRBV7-2 and TRBJ2-7): GAGVSQSPSNKVTEKGKDVELRCDPISGHTALYWYRQSLGQGLEFLIYFQGNSAPDKSGLPSDRFSAERTGGSVSTLTIQRTQQEDSAVYLCASSLGLAGVLFGPGTRLTVT.

In this sample, this clonotype turned up many times. The gene calls are TRBV7-8 and TRBJ2-7, with D possibly being TRBD2 (7 bases). The germline CDR1 and CDR2 sequences are SGHVS and FQNEAQ. The V end was cut by 8 bases, the J end by 2 bases, with 16 bases between. The CDR3 runs to 14 residues. As DNA, the CDR3 is TGTGCCAGCTGCGAGGGGGGGAATGCCTACGAGCAGTACTTC. Translating it yields CASCEGGNAYEQYF.

The rearrangement links TRBV28 to TRBJ2-5; D perhaps matches TRBD1 (5 bases). V was shortened by 8 bases and J by 3 bases, with 13 bases between the two germline ends. CDR1 and CDR2 from the germline V gene are MDHEN and SYDVKM. CDR3 size: 13 residues. As DNA, the CDR3 is TGTGCCAGCGAAGACAGATCTGAAGAGACCCAGTACTTC. Encoded protein: CASEDRSEETQYF.

This clonotype occurred a few times. The rearrangement links TRBV12-3 or TRBV12-4 to TRBJ2-3; D gene unclear. With 2 bases removed from V and 4 bases from J, the gap between germline ends came to 13 bases. The CDR3 loop spans 15 amino acids. The chain's CDR3 is CASSLWGRLADTQYF. The CDR3, as DNA: TGTGCCAGCAGTTTATGGGGTCGGTTGGCAGATACGCAGTATTTT.

A note on this clonotype: The missing conserved phenylalanine or tryptophan at the end of this CDR3 makes a read error likely. The rearrangement links TRBV11-1 to TRBJ1-1; D unclear. Germline V gene lookup returns CDR1 SGHAT and CDR2 FQDESV (reference sequence). V dropped 4 bases and J dropped 2 bases, with 8 bases sitting between them. This CDR3 contains 13 residues. DNA of the CDR3: TGTGCCAGCAGCTATGGACCAAACACTGAAGCTTTCTTG. It codes for CASSYGPNTEAFL.

This rearrangement joins TRBV19 to TRBJ2-1, with D perhaps matching TRBD2 (6 bases). Germline V gives CDR1 LNHDA, CDR2 SQIVND (reference sequence). This CDR3 has 13 amino acids. Trimming pared 2 bases from V and 7 bases from J, leaving 9 bases between. The CDR3 region is CASSISGSNEQFF. CDR3 nucleotides: TGTGCCAGTAGTATAAGCGGGTCGAATGAGCAGTTCTTC.

This clonotype turned up a few times. This rearrangement joins TRBV7-6 to TRBJ2-7; D unresolved. CDR3 length: 15 amino acids. Trimming removed 1 base from V and 2 bases from J, with 12 bases in between. Germline V CDR1 and CDR2: SGHVS, FNYEAQ. The CDR3: CASSLDYPLTYEQYF. The DNA of the CDR3 is TGTGCCAGCAGCTTAGATTATCCCCTCACCTACGAGCAGTACTTC.

The chain is built from TRBV7-6 and TRBJ1-6, with D hard to call. V was pared by 5 bases and J by 0 bases, with 17 bases between. Germline V gene lookup returns CDR1 SGHVS and CDR2 FNYEAQ. The CDR3 runs 18 residues. DNA of the CDR3: TGTGCCAGCAGCCCTTTCCGGGCCGAAAGCTCCTATAATTCACCCCTCCACTTT. It translates to CASSPFRAESSYNSPLHF.

The rearrangement joins TRBV9 to TRBJ2-1, with D perhaps TRBD1 (6 bases). The length of the CDR3 is 14 residues. CDR1 and CDR2 from the germline V gene are SGDLS and YYNGEE. Trimming removed 4 bases at V and 8 bases at J, with 16 bases between. This CDR3 is CASSPRRGFDEQFF. CDR3 sequence (DNA): TGTGCCAGCAGCCCTAGAAGGGGGTTCGATGAGCAGTTCTTC.

This clonotype turned up a few times. This chain joins TRBV7-6 and TRBJ2-7; TRBD1 matches at 10 bases. From germline, CDR1 is SGHVS and CDR2 FNYEAQ. This CDR3 is built from 14 residues. Germline trimming cut 2 bases from V and 5 bases from J; bases unmatched to any gene: 3. The CDR3 protein is CASSLKTGGHEQYF. CDR3 in DNA: TGTGCCAGCAGCTTAAAGACAGGGGGCCACGAGCAGTACTTC.

The chain is built from TRBV29-1 and TRBJ2-7; the match to TRBD1 covers 10 bases. CDR1 is SQVTM, CDR2 ANQGSEA, per germline. The CDR3 covers 14 residues. The CDR3 region is CSGGGQGPDYEQYF. CDR3 coding DNA: TGCAGTGGCGGGGGACAGGGGCCGGACTACGAGCAGTACTTC.

This clonotype appeared a single time. This rearrangement joins TRBV29-1 to TRBJ2-1; D uncertain. CDR3 length equals 13 residues. Trimming stripped 1 base from V and 6 bases from J, with 10 bases between. Per the germline V gene, CDR1 is SQVTM and CDR2 is ANQGSEA. Here the CDR3 DNA reads TGCAGCGTTGAAGTAAGTTCCAGCAATGAGCAGTTCTTC. Its translation is CSVEVSSSNEQFF.